These T cell receptor beta chains were read from a single sample in a study of blood T cell repertoires in COVID-19. Sequencing was performed with immunoSEQ multiplex PCR; in TCRdb, only in-frame clones are kept and a portion is missing. The sample carries fewer than 80,000 clones, approximately 86% recorded once. Sequencing was done on a sample of peripheral blood. The receptors here all came from a man in his 70s with acute or convalescent COVID-19. Both conserved end residues are part of each CDR3. The D gene is left open where the match is weak. Clone size, where shown, is once, few, many, or a class for clones that have expanded.

v_call: TRBV28; d_call: -; clone_size: -; j_call: TRBJ1-2; cdr3_nt: TGTGCCAGCCGGCACATGGGGGGTTACACCTTC; cdr3_aa: CASRHMGGYTF
v_call: TRBV6-5; d_call: -; clone_size: once; j_call: TRBJ2-5; cdr3_nt: TGTGCCAGCAGTTACGGTGGGGCTGGGTGGGAGACCCAGTACTTC; cdr3_aa: CASSYGGAGWETQYF
v_call: TRBV24-1; d_call: TRBD2; clone_size: once; j_call: TRBJ2-3; cdr3_nt: TGTGCCACCAGTGATTTTGGGACTAGCGATACAGATACGCAGTATTTT; cdr3_aa: CATSDFGTSDTDTQYF
v_call: TRBV3-1/TRBV3-2; d_call: TRBD1; clone_size: -; j_call: TRBJ1-6; cdr3_nt: TGTGCCAGCAGCCGTGGGACAGATAATTCACCCCTCCACTTT; cdr3_aa: CASSRGTDNSPLHF
v_call: TRBV18; d_call: -; clone_size: -; j_call: TRBJ2-1; cdr3_nt: TGTGCCAGCTCACCCGGGACTTCGATCTCCTACAATGAGCAGTTCTTC; cdr3_aa: CASSPGTSISYNEQFF
v_call: TRBV5-4; d_call: TRBD2; clone_size: -; j_call: TRBJ2-1; cdr3_nt: TGTGCCAGCAGCTTGTTAACTAGCGGGAGGGCGGGAGAGCAGTTCTTC; cdr3_aa: CASSLLTSGRAGEQFF
v_call: TRBV6-5; d_call: -; clone_size: -; j_call: TRBJ1-2; cdr3_nt: TGTGCCAGCAGCCACACGGACAGCTATGGCTACACCTTC; cdr3_aa: CASSHTDSYGYTF
v_call: TRBV20-1; d_call: -; clone_size: -; j_call: TRBJ1-2; cdr3_nt: TGCAGTGCTAGAGATCGGGAGGACTACACCTTC; cdr3_aa: CSARDREDYTF
v_call: TRBV10-1; d_call: TRBD1; clone_size: -; j_call: TRBJ2-6; cdr3_nt: TGCGCCACCGGCCGGACAGGGGGGTTCTCTGGGGCCAACGTCCTGACTTTC; cdr3_aa: CATGRTGGFSGANVLTF
v_call: TRBV29-1; d_call: TRBD1; clone_size: -; j_call: TRBJ1-1; cdr3_nt: TGCAGCGTTGGTGGGACAGGGCTGGGTGAAGCTTTCTTT; cdr3_aa: CSVGGTGLGEAFF
v_call: TRBV5-1; d_call: -; clone_size: -; j_call: TRBJ2-2; cdr3_nt: TGCGCCAGCAGCTTGGCTCTCGCGGGGCTGAACACCGGGGAGCTGTTTTTT; cdr3_aa: CASSLALAGLNTGELFF
v_call: TRBV27; d_call: TRBD1; clone_size: -; j_call: TRBJ1-2; cdr3_nt: TGTGCCAGCAGTTTCTCTGGGACAGTTCCTAACTATGGCTACACCTTC; cdr3_aa: CASSFSGTVPNYGYTF
v_call: TRBV2; d_call: -; clone_size: -; j_call: TRBJ2-1; cdr3_nt: TGTGCCAGCACCATTCAGGCCTACAATGAGCAGTTCTTC; cdr3_aa: CASTIQAYNEQFF
v_call: TRBV29-1; d_call: -; clone_size: -; j_call: TRBJ2-7; cdr3_nt: TGCAGCGTGGCAAACCTCTACGAGCAGTACTTC; cdr3_aa: CSVANLYEQYF
v_call: TRBV4-2; d_call: TRBD2; clone_size: -; j_call: TRBJ2-3; cdr3_nt: TGTGCCAGCAGCCAAGAAAGCGGGGGGAAAAAGGATACGCAGTATTTT; cdr3_aa: CASSQESGGKKDTQYF
v_call: TRBV4-1; d_call: -; clone_size: -; j_call: TRBJ1-2; cdr3_nt: TGCGCCAGCAGCCAAGAGAGGGTCTCTATCGAGGGCTACACCTTC; cdr3_aa: CASSQERVSIEGYTF